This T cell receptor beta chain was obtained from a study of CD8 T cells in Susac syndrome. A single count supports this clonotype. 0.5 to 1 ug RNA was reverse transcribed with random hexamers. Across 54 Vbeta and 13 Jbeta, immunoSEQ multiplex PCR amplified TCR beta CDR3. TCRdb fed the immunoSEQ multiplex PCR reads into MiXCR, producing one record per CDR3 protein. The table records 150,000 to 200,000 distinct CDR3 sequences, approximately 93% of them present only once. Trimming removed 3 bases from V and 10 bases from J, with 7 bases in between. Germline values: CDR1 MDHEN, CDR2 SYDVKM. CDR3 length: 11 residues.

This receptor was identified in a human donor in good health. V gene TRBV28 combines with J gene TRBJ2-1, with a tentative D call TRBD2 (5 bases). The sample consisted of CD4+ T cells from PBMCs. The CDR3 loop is CASSLRREQFF. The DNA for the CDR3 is TGTGCCAGCAGTTTGCGGAGGGAGCAGTTCTTC.